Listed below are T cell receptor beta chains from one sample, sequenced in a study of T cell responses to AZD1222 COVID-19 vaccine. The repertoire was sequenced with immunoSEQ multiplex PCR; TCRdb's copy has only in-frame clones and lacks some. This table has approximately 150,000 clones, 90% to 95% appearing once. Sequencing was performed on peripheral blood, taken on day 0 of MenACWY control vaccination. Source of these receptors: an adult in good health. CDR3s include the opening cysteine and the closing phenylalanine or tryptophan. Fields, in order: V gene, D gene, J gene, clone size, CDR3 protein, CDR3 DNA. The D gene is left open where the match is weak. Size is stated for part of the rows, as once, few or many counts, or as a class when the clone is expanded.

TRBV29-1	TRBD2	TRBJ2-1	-	CSDESGRALGEQFF	TGCAGCGATGAGAGCGGGAGGGCCTTGGGTGAGCAGTTCTTC
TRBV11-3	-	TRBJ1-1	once	CASSLASSEAFF	TGTGCCAGCAGCTTAGCTTCCTCTGAAGCTTTCTTT
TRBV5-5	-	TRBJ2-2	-	CASSSPRGFEAGELFF	TGTGCCAGCAGCTCCCCGAGGGGGTTTGAAGCCGGGGAGCTGTTTTTT
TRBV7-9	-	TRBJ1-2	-	CASSMGSLDRKAGYTF	TGTGCCAGCAGCATGGGGTCCCTGGACAGAAAAGCTGGCTACACCTTC
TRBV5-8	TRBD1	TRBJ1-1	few	CNQGQWNTEAFF	TGTAACCAGGGACAGTGGAACACTGAAGCTTTCTTT
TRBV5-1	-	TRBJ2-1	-	CASSLSSTQFF	TGCGCCAGCAGCTTGTCGAGTACGCAGTTCTTC
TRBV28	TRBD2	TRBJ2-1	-	CASSRRLAGDNEQFF	TGTGCCAGCAGCCGCAGACTAGCGGGAGACAATGAGCAGTTCTTC
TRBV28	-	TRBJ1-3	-	CASSAILSRVGSGNTIYF	TGTGCCAGCAGCGCCATTTTAAGCAGGGTAGGGTCTGGAAACACCATATATTTT
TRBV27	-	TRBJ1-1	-	CASSFLAGNTEAFF	TGTGCCAGCAGTTTCCTAGCCGGGAACACTGAAGCTTTCTTT
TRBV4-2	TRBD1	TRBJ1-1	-	CASSQDSMGQGGAFF	TGTGCCAGCAGCCAAGATTCCATGGGACAGGGGGGAGCTTTCTTT
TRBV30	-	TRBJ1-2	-	CAWSVLAGNRNYGYTF	TGTGCCTGGAGTGTATTGGCAGGGAATCGTAACTATGGCTACACCTTC
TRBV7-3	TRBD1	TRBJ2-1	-	CASSPTGGDEQFF	TGTGCCAGCAGCCCGACAGGGGGTGATGAGCAGTTCTTC
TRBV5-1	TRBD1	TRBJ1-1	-	CASSYTGATEAFF	TGCGCCAGCAGCTATACAGGGGCCACTGAAGCTTTCTTT
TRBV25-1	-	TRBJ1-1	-	CASSEFTGYGTEAFF	TGTGCCAGCAGTGAATTCACAGGGTATGGCACTGAAGCTTTCTTT
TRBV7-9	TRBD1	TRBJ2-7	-	CASSFSGGAPYEQYF	TGTGCCAGCAGCTTTTCAGGGGGCGCCCCCTACGAGCAGTACTTC
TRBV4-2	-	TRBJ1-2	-	CASSQDRNYGYTF	TGTGCCAGCAGCCAAGACAGGAACTATGGCTACACCTTC
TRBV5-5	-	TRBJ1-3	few	CASSLLGSSGNTIYF	TGTGCCAGCAGCTTGTTAGGATCCTCTGGAAACACCATATATTTT
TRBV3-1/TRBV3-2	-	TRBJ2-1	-	CASSQDADTEQFF	TGTGCCAGCAGCCAAGATGCGGACACAGAGCAGTTCTTC
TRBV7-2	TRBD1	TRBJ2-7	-	CASSLWTGGYEQYF	TGTGCCAGCAGCCTCTGGACAGGGGGCTACGAGCAGTACTTC
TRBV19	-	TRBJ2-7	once	CASSPALSSYEQYF	TGTGCCAGTAGTCCTGCCCTAAGCTCCTACGAGCAGTACTTC
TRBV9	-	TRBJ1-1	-	CASSVSGDTEAFF	TGTGCCAGCAGCGTAAGTGGGGACACTGAAGCTTTCTTT
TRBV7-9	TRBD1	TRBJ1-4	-	CASSGLGRQGHEKLFF	TGTGCCAGCAGCGGGTTAGGGAGACAGGGGCATGAAAAACTGTTTTTT
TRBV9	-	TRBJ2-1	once	CASSVRVLGDEQFF	TGTGCCAGCAGCGTAAGGGTGCTTGGAGACGAGCAGTTCTTC
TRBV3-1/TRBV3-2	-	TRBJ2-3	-	CASSQAADTQYF	TGTGCCAGCAGCCAAGCGGCAGATACGCAGTATTTT
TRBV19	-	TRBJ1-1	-	CASSLSVGNTEAFF	TGTGCCAGTAGTCTCAGCGTCGGGAACACTGAAGCTTTCTTT
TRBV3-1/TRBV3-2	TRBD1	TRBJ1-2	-	CASSQAGTAGYTF	TGTGCCAGCAGCCAAGCCGGGACAGCGGGCTACACCTTC
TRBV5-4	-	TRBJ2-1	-	CASSPEPESLNEQFF	TGTGCCAGCAGCCCCGAACCGGAGTCTCTTAATGAGCAGTTCTTC
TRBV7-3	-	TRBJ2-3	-	CASSDAADTQYF	TGTGCCAGCAGCGACGCAGCAGATACGCAGTATTTT
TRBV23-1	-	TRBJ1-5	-	CASSQGSKNQPQHF	TGCGCCAGCAGTCAAGGCAGTAAGAATCAGCCCCAGCATTTT